This TCR beta chain originates from a study of tumor T cells in aggressive B-cell lymphoma. Sequencing used immunoSEQ multiplex PCR; TCRdb keeps in-frame clones, though not all of them. The sample records 9,500 to 12,000 clones, about 89% being singletons. Material: tumor tissue. The sequence was collected from an adult with diffuse large B cell lymphoma.

CDR3 bases: TGTGCCAGCTCACACCCCACTAGCGGGATCACAGATACGCAGTATTTT. This sequence encodes CASSHPTSGITDTQYF. V is TRBV18 and J is TRBJ2-3; 10 bases match TRBD2. This CDR3 has 16 amino acids. Germline assignment: CDR1 KGHSH and CDR2 LQKENI. V shed 4 bases and J 2 bases; nucleotides not matched to a gene: 6.